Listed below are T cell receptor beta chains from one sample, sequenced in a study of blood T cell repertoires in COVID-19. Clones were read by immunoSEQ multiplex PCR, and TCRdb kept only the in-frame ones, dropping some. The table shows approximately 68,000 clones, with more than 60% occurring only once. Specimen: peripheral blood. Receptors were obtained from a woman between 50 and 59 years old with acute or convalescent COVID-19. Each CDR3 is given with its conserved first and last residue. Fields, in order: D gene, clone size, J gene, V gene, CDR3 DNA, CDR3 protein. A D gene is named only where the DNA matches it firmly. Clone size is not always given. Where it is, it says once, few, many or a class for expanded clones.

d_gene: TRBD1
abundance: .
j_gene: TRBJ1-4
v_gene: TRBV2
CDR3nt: TGTGCCAGCAGCTCTCCGGGACAGGGTACTGAAAAACTGTTTTTT
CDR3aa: CASSSPGQGTEKLFF

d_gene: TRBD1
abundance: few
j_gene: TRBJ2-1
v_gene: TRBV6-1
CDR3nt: TGTGCCAGCAGTGAAGGACAGGGTTCTGCCGGCAATGAGCAGTTCTTC
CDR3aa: CASSEGQGSAGNEQFF

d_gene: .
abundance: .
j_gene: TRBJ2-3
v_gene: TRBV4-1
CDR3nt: TGCGCCAGCAGCCCCAATCTTCAAGCGGGTACAGATACGCAGTATTTT
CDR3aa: CASSPNLQAGTDTQYF

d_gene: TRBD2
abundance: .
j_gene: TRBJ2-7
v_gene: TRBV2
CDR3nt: TGTGCCAGCACGAGTTTCGGCGGGGAGGGCGAGCAGTACTTC
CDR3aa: CASTSFGGEGEQYF

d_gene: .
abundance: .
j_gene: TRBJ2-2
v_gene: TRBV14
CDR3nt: TGTGCCAGCAGTCTAGGACTCGTGGGCACCGGGGAGCTGTTTTTT
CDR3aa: CASSLGLVGTGELFF

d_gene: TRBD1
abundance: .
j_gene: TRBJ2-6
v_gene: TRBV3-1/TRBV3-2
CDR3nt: TGTGCCAGCAGCCCCACAGGGGGCTTAGATTTGTCTGGGGCCAACGTCCTGACTTTC
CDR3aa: CASSPTGGLDLSGANVLTF

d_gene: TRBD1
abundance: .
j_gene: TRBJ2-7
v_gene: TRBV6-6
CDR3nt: TGTGCCAGCCAGGCCGGGACAGGGGCTTACGAGCAGTACTTC
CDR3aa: CASQAGTGAYEQYF

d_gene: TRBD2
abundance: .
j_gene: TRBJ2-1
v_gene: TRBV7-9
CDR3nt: TGTGCCAGCAGCAGGACTAGCGGGGGTGATGAGCAGTTCTTC
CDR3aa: CASSRTSGGDEQFF

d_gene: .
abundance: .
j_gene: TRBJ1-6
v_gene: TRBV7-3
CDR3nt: TGTGCCAGCAGCTTGGGCAGTTCCGACTCACCCCTCCACTTT
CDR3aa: CASSLGSSDSPLHF

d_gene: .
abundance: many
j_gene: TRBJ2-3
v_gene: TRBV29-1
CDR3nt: TGCAGCGTTGATTGGGCCACCGCGGATACGCAGTATTTT
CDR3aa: CSVDWATADTQYF

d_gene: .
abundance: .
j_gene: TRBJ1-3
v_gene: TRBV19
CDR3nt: TGTGCCAGTAGTATAGAGGCCGGGGTGAACTCTGGAAACACCATATATTTT
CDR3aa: CASSIEAGVNSGNTIYF

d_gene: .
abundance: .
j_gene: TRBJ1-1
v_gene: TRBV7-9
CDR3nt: TGTGCCAGCAGCAGGGACATCTCTGAAGCTTTCTTT
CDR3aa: CASSRDISEAFF

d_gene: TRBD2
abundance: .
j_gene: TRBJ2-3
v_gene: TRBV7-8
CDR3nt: TGTGCCAGCAGCCATGGCATAGCGGGGAAGGTCACAGATACGCAGTATTTT
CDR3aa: CASSHGIAGKVTDTQYF

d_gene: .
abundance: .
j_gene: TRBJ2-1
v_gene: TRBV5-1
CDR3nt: TGCGCCAGCAGCTTGGGCGGGGGCCCCTACAATGAGCAGTTCTTC
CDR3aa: CASSLGGGPYNEQFF